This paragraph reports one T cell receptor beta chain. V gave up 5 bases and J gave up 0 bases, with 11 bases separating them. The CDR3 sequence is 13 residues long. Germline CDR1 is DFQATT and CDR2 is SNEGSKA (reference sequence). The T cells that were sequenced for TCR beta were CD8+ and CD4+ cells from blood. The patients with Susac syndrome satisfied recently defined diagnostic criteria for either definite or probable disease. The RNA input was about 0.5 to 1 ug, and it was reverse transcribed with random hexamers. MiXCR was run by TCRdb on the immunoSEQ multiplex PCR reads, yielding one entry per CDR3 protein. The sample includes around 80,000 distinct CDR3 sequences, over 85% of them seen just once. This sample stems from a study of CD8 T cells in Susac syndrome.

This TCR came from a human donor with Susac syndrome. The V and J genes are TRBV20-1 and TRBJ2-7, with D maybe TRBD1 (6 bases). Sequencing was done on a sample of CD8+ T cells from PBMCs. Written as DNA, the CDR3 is TGCAGTGCTTCAGACAGGCCCTCCTACGAGCAGTACTTC. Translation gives CSASDRPSYEQYF.